The subject of this entry is one T cell receptor beta chain. Its target is not known. The data were obtained in a study of cytomegalovirus exposure and HLA in healthy donors. Points from the study as a whole: Reportedly, TCR beta sequences accurately predicted HLA-A and HLA-B alleles in most subjects. Associated with cytomegalovirus, according to the listing, were 150 to 200 TCR beta chains.

Looked up from germline, CDR1 is ENHRY and CDR2 is SYGVKD. Trimming removed 8 bases from V and 3 bases from J; junction bases left unmatched: 10. The CDR3 runs 15 residues. A multiplex PCR was run with 60 Vbeta primers and 13 Jbeta primers. Method: immunoSEQ multiplex PCR; TCRdb's copy keeps in-frame clones and lacks some. The sample consists of 150,000 to 200,000 clones, 75% to 80% of them appearing once. The TCR originated in a middle-aged man in good health and CMV-seropositive. The chain couples TRBV10-3 to TRBJ2-3; TRBD2 aligns across 8 bases. The source material was PBMCs. The CDR3 is CAIGRGGGGTDTQYF. The CDR3 nucleotides are TGTGCCATCGGGCGGGGTGGCGGGGGGACAGATACGCAGTATTTT.